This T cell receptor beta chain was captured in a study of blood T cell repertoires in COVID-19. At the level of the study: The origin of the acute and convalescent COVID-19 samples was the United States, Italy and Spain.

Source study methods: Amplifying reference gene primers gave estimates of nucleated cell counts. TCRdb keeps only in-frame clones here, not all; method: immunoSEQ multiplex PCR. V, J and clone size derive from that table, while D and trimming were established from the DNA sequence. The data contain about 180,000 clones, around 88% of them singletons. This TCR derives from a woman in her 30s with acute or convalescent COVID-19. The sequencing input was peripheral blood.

In DNA, the CDR3 is TGTGCCTGGACCCGGACAGAGTTAAGCACTGAAGCTTTCTTT. It encodes CAWTRTELSTEAFF. This chain joins TRBV30 and TRBJ1-1; D might be TRBD1 (6 bases). In germline, CDR1 is GTSNPN, CDR2 SVGIG (reference sequence). The CDR3 is 14 residues long. Trimming stripped 4 bases from V and 4 bases from J, with 16 bases between.